This TCR beta chain was documented in a study of shared clonotypes between healthy human individuals. The CDR3 length is 12 residues. CDR1 is MDHEN and CDR2 is SYDVKM in the germline V gene. The V gene lost 10 bases and the J gene lost 4 bases, with 11 bases spanning the gap. Profiled with immunoSEQ multiplex PCR; TCRdb holds only in-frame clones, not every one. Among over 950,000 clones, approximately 75% were seen once, and the ten largest hold 0.89%. The origin of this receptor is a man between 18 and 35 years old in good health. Some clones in this sample may be carry-over from other donors' samples. V and J are TRBV28 and TRBJ1-5, with D hard to call. Sequenced: memory CD4+ T cells from PBMCs. This sample's subset: CD45RA-negative fraction. CDR3 coding DNA: TGTGCCACCGGACGCTTGAATCAGCCCCAGCATTTT. Translated: CATGRLNQPQHF.